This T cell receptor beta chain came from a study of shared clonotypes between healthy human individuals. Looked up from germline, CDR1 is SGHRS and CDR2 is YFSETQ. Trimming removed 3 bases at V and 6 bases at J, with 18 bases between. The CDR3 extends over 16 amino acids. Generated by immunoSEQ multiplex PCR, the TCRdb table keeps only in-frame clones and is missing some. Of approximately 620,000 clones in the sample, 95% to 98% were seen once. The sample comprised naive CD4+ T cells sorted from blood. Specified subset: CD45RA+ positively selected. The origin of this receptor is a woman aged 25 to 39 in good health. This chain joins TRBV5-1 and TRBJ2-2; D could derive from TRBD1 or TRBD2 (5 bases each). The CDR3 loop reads CASSSGPIQGPGELFF. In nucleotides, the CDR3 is TGCGCCAGCAGCTCGGGGCCGATCCAGGGACCCGGGGAGCTGTTTTTT.